This TCR beta chain was profiled in a study of T-cell memory formation after mild COVID-19. MiXCR, applied by TCRdb to the 5' RACE reads, yields one record per CDR3 protein. The sample lists under 300,000 distinct CDR3 sequences; around 15% were seen once. V shed 7 bases and J shed 4 bases, with 15 bases lying between them. Germline assignment: CDR1 SGHVS and CDR2 FNYEAQ. The CDR3 is 14 residues long. The V call is TRBV7-6, the J call TRBJ2-3; either TRBD1 or TRBD2 may supply D (6 bases each). This TCR was sampled from a man between 18 and 35 years old who had mild COVID-19 (a few samples of this study predate the infection). Cell type and time point are not known. Material for sequencing was PBMCs or a T cell subset sorted from them (not recorded which). CDR3 region: CASTQSGAADTQYF. The CDR3 DNA sequence: TGTGCCAGCACCCAATCGGGGGCCGCAGATACGCAGTATTTT.